This T cell receptor (beta chain) originates from a study of shared clonotypes between healthy human individuals. Study observations and caveats: Clonotype sharing among donors was expected to depend on sequencing depth.

The authors distributed each subset's genomic DNA evenly over several immunoSEQ plates. Profiled with immunoSEQ multiplex PCR; TCRdb holds only in-frame clones, not every one. The sample lists about 1.5 million clones; 95% to 99% were seen once. Looked up from germline, CDR1 is SNHLY and CDR2 is FYNNEI. V lost 5 bases and J 3 bases, leaving 11 bases between the germline ends. This CDR3 is 14 amino acids long. Note on this clone: Its antigen is unknown. The sample has other DNA sequences that encode this CDR3 too.

Input material: naive CD4+ T cells sorted from blood. Described subset: CD45RA+ positively selected. The sequence derives from a man aged 25 to 40 in good health. The chain combines TRBV2 with TRBJ1-5, with D possibly matching TRBD1 (5 bases). DNA of the CDR3: TGTGCCAGCAGTCGACAGTATTCCAATCAGCCCCAGCATTTT. This sequence encodes CASSRQYSNQPQHF. The variable domain in full, completed from reference TRBV2 and TRBJ1-5, reads EPEVTQTPSHQVTQMGQEVILRCVPISNHLYFYWYRQILGQKVEFLVSFYNNEISEKSEIFDDQFSVERPDGSNFTLKIRSTKLEDSAMYFCASSRQYSNQPQHFGDGTRLSIL.